This entry lists 7 T cell receptor beta chains sequenced from one sample in a study of blood T cells in healthy people across ages. Primers used in a second PCR of about 7 to 12 cycles were a sample-barcoded 5' primer and a J-beta primer mix. A single record per CDR3 protein comes from TCRdb applying MiXCR to the 5' RACE reads. The sample lists around 1.5 million distinct CDR3 sequences, about 31% occurring once. The sequenced sample was blood. Receptors originate from a woman in her 30s in good health.

This clonotype was counted a few times. The chain uses TRBV5-1 and TRBJ2-7; D is perhaps TRBD1 (6 bases). Trimming took 5 bases from V and 3 from J, leaving 18 bases between them. The V gene's germline CDR1 is SGHRS and CDR2 YFSETQ. The CDR3 has 15 residues. This chain's CDR3 is CASRWGQERYYEQYF. The CDR3 DNA follows: TGCGCCAGCAGGTGGGGGCAGGAGAGATACTACGAGCAGTACTTC. Based on the CDR3 plus reference TRBV5-1 and TRBJ2-7, the full variable domain is KAGVTQTPRYLIKTRGQQVTLSCSPISGHRSVSWYQQTPGQGLQFLFEYFSETQRNKGNFPGRFSGRQFSNSRSEMNVSTLELGDSALYLCASRWGQERYYEQYFGPGTRLTVT.

The V gene is TRBV10-3, the J gene TRBJ2-1; D is undetermined. This CDR3 is 13 amino acids long. Between the trimmed V and J ends, which lost 0 bases and 7 bases, there was a span of 7 bases. Germline lookup yields CDR1 ENHRY and CDR2 SYGVKD. CDR3 in amino acids: CAISESARNEQFF. CDR3 bases: TGTGCCATCAGTGAGTCCGCCAGAAATGAGCAGTTCTTC.

The CDR3 is CASSPDFGGEQYF. The CDR3 DNA reads as TGTGCCAGCAGCCCAGACTTCGGGGGCGAGCAGTACTTC. This chain uses TRBV12-3 or TRBV12-4 with TRBJ2-7, with D possibly matching TRBD2 (6 bases). The V end was cut by 6 bases, the J end by 6 bases, with 15 bases between. The CDR3 sequence is 13 residues long.

This chain uses TRBV5-1 with TRBJ2-6; D unclear. V was trimmed by 4 bases and J by 4 bases, leaving 12 bases between them. Per the germline V gene, CDR1 is SGHRS and CDR2 is YFSETQ. The CDR3 is made up of 15 amino acids. CDR3 nucleotide sequence: TGCGCCAGCAGCCTATCGGAACCCGGGGCCAACGTCCTGACTTTC. Encoded protein: CASSLSEPGANVLTF.

The chain joins TRBV3-1 to TRBJ2-7; 7 bases are shared with TRBD2. CDR3 size: 15 residues. The V gene end was trimmed by 6 bases and the J gene end by 7 bases; junction bases not matched to a gene: 15. The germline V gene encodes CDR1 LGHDT and CDR2 YNNKEL (reference sequence). The CDR3 spells CASRESGTSYNEQYF. In DNA, the CDR3 is TGTGCCAGCAGAGAGAGCGGGACCTCCTACAATGAGCAGTACTTC.

This clonotype was counted only a few times. The J gene is TRBJ2-3, the V gene TRBV5-1, with TRBD2 matching 10 bases. This CDR3 contains 15 residues. CDR1 is SGHRS and CDR2 is YFSETQ in the germline V gene. Unmatched junction bases numbered 5, after V lost 2 bases and J lost 5 bases. As DNA, the CDR3 is TGCGCCAGCAGCTTCTCAGCGGGGGGGGGAGATACGCAGTATTTT. Translated: CASSFSAGGGDTQYF.

The chain carries TRBV6-1 and TRBJ1-1, with TRBD1 matching 8 bases. The CDR3 contains 18 residues. Germline lookup yields CDR1 MNHNS and CDR2 SASEGT. Trimming removed 3 bases from V and 0 bases from J; junction bases left unmatched: 12. This CDR3 is CASSDDGQGWMMNTEAFF. Written as DNA, the CDR3 is TGTGCCAGCAGTGACGACGGACAGGGTTGGATGATGAACACTGAAGCTTTCTTT.